This T cell receptor beta chain came from a study of blood T cell repertoires in COVID-19. As for the study in general: From the United States, Italy and Spain came samples of acute and convalescent COVID-19. T cells, B-cell-depleted T cells, or PBMCs supplied cDNA or gDNA.

As processed by the authors: It was from reference gene primer amplification that nucleated cell counts were estimated. Profiled with immunoSEQ multiplex PCR; TCRdb holds only in-frame clones, not every one. The DNA was the basis for D and trimming; V, J and clone size are from that table. The sample lists some 370,000 clones, around 89% seen once, with 0.95% to 1.5% in the top ten. J was trimmed by 1 base and V by 2 bases; bases with no gene match: 7. CDR3 length: 16 residues. The germline gives CDR1 SGHAT, CDR2 FQNNGV. Sequenced sample: peripheral blood. The chain carries TRBV11-2 and TRBJ1-2; 7 bases match TRBD1. The clonotype originates from a man between 35 and 55 years old with acute or convalescent COVID-19. CDR3 protein: CASSLSNRGNNYGYTF. The CDR3 nucleotides read TGTGCCAGCAGCTTATCCAACAGGGGTAATAACTATGGCTACACCTTC. Full variable domain (missing parts from reference TRBV11-2 and TRBJ1-2): EAGVAQSPRYKIIEKRQSVAFWCNPISGHATLYWYQQILGQGPKLLIQFQNNGVVDDSQLPKDRFSAERLKGVDSTLKIQPAKLEDSAVYLCASSLSNRGNNYGYTFGSGTRLTVV.